This TCR beta chain came from a study of regulatory T cells in long-lasting Graves disease. Noted time point: persistent/refractory GD, antithyroid drugs over 5 years with positive TRAb. Isolated PBMC RNA provided the starting material for the TCR library. This clonotype showed up many times. Its target is not known. V was clipped by 2 bases and J by 1 base, with 20 bases between them. Germline loops: CDR1 SGHAT, CDR2 FQNNGV. The CDR3 is made up of 18 amino acids. General study points: TRBV28, TRBJ1-2 and TRBJ2-5 were favored in persistent disease. Relative to newly diagnosed Graves' patients, persistent ones had lower TCR diversity. Having few samples may have compromised the accuracy.

For TCR beta, libraries came from iRepertoire HTBI primers and Arm-PCR of CDR3 regions. As processed by the authors: Among the samples, around 58 TRBV and 14 to 15 TRBJ segments were identified. TCRdb re-derived calls from the multiplex PCR reads in MiXCR, one entry per CDR3 protein. The V and J calls were not made by the authors but by TCRdb's processing. The sample carries about 300,000 distinct CDR3 sequences, around 21% recorded once. The input for sequencing was peripheral blood mononuclear cells (PBMCs), taken when the disease was refractory, from a patient treated with antithyroid drugs. This TCR derives from a female donor with Graves disease. The V call is TRBV11-2, the J call TRBJ1-1, with a weak D call TRBD1 (5 bases). The CDR3 coding sequence is TGTGCCAGCAGCTTAAGATCCCCTCGACAGTTTTGGAACACTGAAGCTTTCTTT. As protein: CASSLRSPRQFWNTEAFF.